Sequencing of this T cell receptor beta chain was carried out in a study of shared clonotypes between healthy human individuals. Background on the study: Used for every donor were three CD4 naive, three CD4 memory, two CD8 naive and one CD8 memory plate. Points from the study as a whole: Relative to clonotypes present in all four donors, those not shared had lower generation probabilities.

Measured with immunoSEQ multiplex PCR; TCRdb has only the in-frame clones, and not every one. There are 2 million to 2.5 million clones in the sample; roughly 95% occur only once, and over 0.1% lies in the top ten. The CDR3 spans 14 residues. Germline V lookup: CDR1 MGHRA, CDR2 YSYEKL. Trimming took 4 bases from V and 3 from J, leaving 13 bases between them. Comment on this clone: Its specificity is unknown.

The chain couples TRBV4-1 to TRBJ2-7; a possible D gene is TRBD2 (6 bases). The clonotype originates from a young man in good health. The sequencing sample was made of naive CD4+ T cells sorted from blood. Subset described: CD45RA+ positively selected. The CDR3 sequence: CASSRVGGIYEQYF. DNA for the CDR3: TGCGCCAGCAGCCGGGTTGGAGGGATCTACGAGCAGTACTTC.